These T cell receptor beta chains were read from a single sample in a study of cytomegalovirus exposure and HLA in healthy donors. Only in-frame clones appear in the TCRdb table, and some are missing; sequencing was by immunoSEQ multiplex PCR. The profile covers 150,000 to 180,000 clones, with approximately 80% appearing a single time and roughly 13% taken by the ten largest. The sequenced material came from PBMCs. The receptors originated from a man aged 30 to 39 in good health and CMV-seropositive. CDR3s include the opening cysteine and the closing phenylalanine or tryptophan. A D gene is named only where the DNA matches it firmly. Clone sizes are given selectively: once, few, many, or a class where the clone is expanded.

clone size,J gene,D gene,V gene,CDR3 protein,CDR3 DNA
few,TRBJ1-1,.,TRBV10-3,CAISSVNTEAFF,TGTGCCATCAGTTCTGTGAACACTGAAGCTTTCTTT
.,TRBJ2-2,TRBD1,TRBV19,CASLDRGDTGELFF,TGTGCCAGTCTGGACAGGGGGGACACCGGGGAGCTGTTTTTT
.,TRBJ1-6,.,TRBV5-6,CASSLPAGYNSPLHF,TGTGCCAGCAGCTTGCCGGCAGGCTATAATTCACCCCTCCACTTT
.,TRBJ1-5,.,TRBV19,CASKGIGSNQPQHF,TGTGCCAGTAAGGGGATCGGTAGCAATCAGCCCCAGCATTTT
.,TRBJ2-7,.,TRBV9,CASSAGGGTYEQYF,TGTGCCAGCAGCGCCGGAGGAGGAACCTACGAGCAGTACTTC
.,TRBJ1-2,.,TRBV7-3,CASSLTGLSDGYTF,TGTGCCAGCAGCTTAACGGGTTTAAGCGATGGCTACACCTTC
few,TRBJ1-2,.,TRBV15,CATSKKGPGGYTF,TGTGCCACCAGCAAGAAGGGGCCCGGTGGCTACACCTTC
.,TRBJ2-7,.,TRBV28,CASSLEFGGSYEQYF,TGTGCCAGCAGTTTAGAATTCGGCGGATCCTACGAGCAGTACTTC
.,TRBJ2-1,.,TRBV7-6,CASSFGGGNEQFF,TGTGCCAGCAGCTTTGGGGGAGGCAATGAGCAGTTCTTC
.,TRBJ1-4,.,TRBV5-1,CASSANPTGGEKLFF,TGCGCCAGCAGCGCAAACCCTACGGGGGGAGAAAAACTGTTTTTT
.,TRBJ2-3,.,TRBV25-1,CASSIWGRADTQYF,TGTGCCAGCAGTATCTGGGGCCGGGCAGATACGCAGTATTTT
.,TRBJ2-7,.,TRBV7-8,CASSSSPGHRIYEQYF,TGTGCCAGCAGCTCCAGCCCGGGACACAGGATCTACGAGCAGTACTTC
.,TRBJ1-4,TRBD1,TRBV6-5,CASSLTGETNEKLFF,TGTGCCAGCAGTTTGACAGGGGAAACTAATGAAAAACTGTTTTTT
.,TRBJ2-7,TRBD1,TRBV29-1,CSGQGADEQYF,TGCAGTGGACAGGGGGCGGACGAGCAGTACTTC
.,TRBJ2-7,.,TRBV28,CASSLSQGTYEQYF,TGTGCCAGCAGTTTGTCGCAGGGTACCTACGAGCAGTACTTC
.,TRBJ1-3,.,TRBV19,CASSRPGASGNTIYF,TGTGCCAGTAGTAGACCGGGAGCCTCTGGAAACACCATATATTTT
.,TRBJ2-4,.,TRBV6-5,CATRSDSIAKNIQYF,TGTGCCACCCGGAGTGATAGTATAGCCAAAAACATTCAGTACTTC
.,TRBJ2-1,TRBD1,TRBV10-3,CAISDMSGGTYNEQFF,TGTGCCATCAGTGATATGTCAGGGGGCACATACAATGAGCAGTTCTTC
.,TRBJ2-7,.,TRBV28,CASSPKTGPDSYEQYF,TGTGCCAGCAGTCCGAAGACAGGCCCCGACTCCTACGAGCAGTACTTC
.,TRBJ2-1,.,TRBV28,CASSPRSDSLRWQFF,TGTGCCAGCAGTCCCCGGTCAGACAGCTTACGGTGGCAGTTCTTC
.,TRBJ1-5,.,TRBV4-1,CASSQVPGEDQPQHF,TGCGCCAGCAGCCAAGTGCCGGGGGAGGATCAGCCCCAGCATTTT
.,TRBJ2-7,TRBD2,TRBV13,CASSPPSSGTYEQYF,TGTGCCAGCAGCCCCCCCTCTAGCGGGACCTACGAGCAGTACTTC
.,TRBJ2-1,TRBD1,TRBV15,CATSGPFGRGNEQFF,TGTGCCACCAGCGGACCCTTTGGCAGGGGGAATGAGCAGTTCTTC
.,TRBJ2-1,TRBD1,TRBV4-2,CASSQDWTGSNEQFF,TGTGCCAGCAGCCAAGACTGGACAGGCTCGAATGAGCAGTTCTTC
.,TRBJ1-1,.,TRBV7-9,CASSRSVNTEAFF,TGTGCCAGCAGCCGTAGCGTGAATACTGAAGCTTTCTTT